These T cell receptor beta chains were read from a single sample in a study of shared clonotypes between healthy human individuals. Assay: immunoSEQ multiplex PCR; the TCRdb copy retains only in-frame clones and omits some. The sample yields about 610,000 clones, 96% seen once. What was sequenced was naive CD8+ T cells sorted from blood. All receptors come from a woman in her 30s in good health. The CDR3 runs from the conserved cysteine through the conserved F or W. A D gene is named only where the DNA matches it firmly. Size is omitted from some rows. Given values are once, few, many or a class for expanded clones.

CDR3 DNA,CDR3 protein,V gene,CDR3 length,D gene,clone size,J gene
TGTGCCAGCAGTTTATTCCCCCCATATTCACCCCTCCACTTT,CASSLFPPYSPLHF,TRBV28,14,NA,NA,TRBJ1-6
TGCGCCAGCAGCCAGTATGGGGGTAGCGGGAGGATCACCGGGGAGCTGTTTTTT,CASSQYGGSGRITGELFF,TRBV4-1,18,TRBD2,NA,TRBJ2-2
TGTGCCAGCAGTTGGACAGGACGGGACACTGAAGCTTTCTTT,CASSWTGRDTEAFF,TRBV28,14,TRBD1,NA,TRBJ1-1
TGTGCCAGCAGCTACAGGGGGCGACGCACAGATACGCAGTATTTT,CASSYRGRRTDTQYF,TRBV7-7,15,TRBD1,NA,TRBJ2-3
TGTGCCAGCAGTTTAGGTCTAGAAGTCGAGACCCAGTACTTC,CASSLGLEVETQYF,TRBV27,14,NA,NA,TRBJ2-5
TGTGCCAGCAGCACAGGGACGGGGTTGGGCGAGCAGTACTTC,CASSTGTGLGEQYF,TRBV9,14,NA,NA,TRBJ2-7
TGTGCCAGCAGCCTCCTACAGGGATCCTTCTACGAGCAGTACTTC,CASSLLQGSFYEQYF,TRBV6-5,15,NA,NA,TRBJ2-7
TGTGCCAGAGCAGTAGGGCGGATTAATCAGCCCCAGCATTTT,CARAVGRINQPQHF,TRBV2,14,NA,NA,TRBJ1-5
TGTGCCAGCAGCTACTTAGGCTCCAATCAGCCCCAGCATTTT,CASSYLGSNQPQHF,TRBV28,14,NA,NA,TRBJ1-5
TGCGCCAGCAGCCAAGATCGGGCAGCGGCCCCCGGGGAGCAGTACTTC,CASSQDRAAAPGEQYF,TRBV4-1,16,NA,NA,TRBJ2-7
TGTGCCATCAGGGGCACAACAGGGGGCCCTTTCGGCTACACCTTC,CAIRGTTGGPFGYTF,TRBV10-3,15,TRBD1,NA,TRBJ1-2
TGTGCCTGGATTCAAAAACCGGGACAGGGAGACTACAATGAGCAGTTCTTC,CAWIQKPGQGDYNEQFF,TRBV30,17,TRBD1,NA,TRBJ2-1
TGCGCCAGCAGCCAATTAGCGGAAAGCACAGATACGCAGTATTTT,CASSQLAESTDTQYF,TRBV4-1,15,NA,NA,TRBJ2-3
TGTGCCAGCAGTCTGGATCGAGGGAGCGAGCAGTACTTC,CASSLDRGSEQYF,TRBV2,13,NA,NA,TRBJ2-7
TGTGCCAGCCGACCCGGGGGGACGGCCTACGAGCAGTACTTC,CASRPGGTAYEQYF,TRBV28,14,TRBD2,NA,TRBJ2-7
TGCGCCAGCAGCCAAGAGTCACCCAGGGGGCCGGGAACAGATACGCAGTATTTT,CASSQESPRGPGTDTQYF,TRBV4-1,18,TRBD1,NA,TRBJ2-3
TGTGCCAGCAGTTTATCGAAGGGGGCGGGCGGCTACACCTTC,CASSLSKGAGGYTF,TRBV27,14,TRBD1,once,TRBJ1-2
TGCAGCGTGCTGGGCGGGCTGGACTATGGCTACACCTTC,CSVLGGLDYGYTF,TRBV29-1,13,NA,few,TRBJ1-2
TGCGCCAGCAGCCCCACAGGGTCCCACGAGCAGTACTTC,CASSPTGSHEQYF,TRBV5-1,13,NA,NA,TRBJ2-7
TGTGCCAGCCAAAGGGGGCAAGAGACCCAGTACTTC,CASQRGQETQYF,TRBV28,12,NA,NA,TRBJ2-5
TGTGCCAGCAGGAAGAGAAACAGGGGCAATCAGCCCCAGCATTTT,CASRKRNRGNQPQHF,TRBV6-4,15,NA,NA,TRBJ1-5
TGTGCCAGCAGTCCAAAATTAGCGGGGAATTACGAGCAGTACTTC,CASSPKLAGNYEQYF,TRBV28,15,TRBD2,NA,TRBJ2-7
TGTGCCAGCAGTTTGGCCGGGGCGCATACTGAAGCTTTCTTT,CASSLAGAHTEAFF,TRBV28,14,NA,NA,TRBJ1-1
TGTGCCAGCAGCGCCGCTGCGGAGACCCAGTACTTC,CASSAAAETQYF,TRBV7-9,12,NA,NA,TRBJ2-5
TGTGCCAGGACTAAGCTAGGTTCTGGGGCCAACGTCCTGACTTTC,CARTKLGSGANVLTF,TRBV19,15,NA,NA,TRBJ2-6
TGTGCCAGCAGCTTGGGTATAGCGGGAGGGGTGATCGAGCAGTACTTC,CASSLGIAGGVIEQYF,TRBV11-2,16,TRBD2,NA,TRBJ2-7
TGTGCCAGCAGTGAAGGAACAGGGGTAGGATTCCTAGATACGCAGTATTTT,CASSEGTGVGFLDTQYF,TRBV6-1,17,TRBD1,once,TRBJ2-3
TGTGCCAGCAGCTTTCGACTAGCGGGAGGGACCGGGGAGCTGTTTTTT,CASSFRLAGGTGELFF,TRBV7-7,16,TRBD2,NA,TRBJ2-2
TGTGCCAGCAGCCCCGGGACAGGTGCCTACGAGCAGTACTTC,CASSPGTGAYEQYF,TRBV5-6,14,TRBD1,NA,TRBJ2-7
TGTGCCAGCACCTACCTAGCGGGTCGCACCGGGGAGCTGTTTTTT,CASTYLAGRTGELFF,TRBV28,15,TRBD2,NA,TRBJ2-2
TGTGCCAGCAGTTACCTCGGTGAAGCTTTCTTT,CASSYLGEAFF,TRBV27,11,NA,NA,TRBJ1-1
TGTGCCAGCAGTCCGGGACAGGGAGGCGAGCAGTACTTC,CASSPGQGGEQYF,TRBV27,13,TRBD1,NA,TRBJ2-7
TGTGCCAGCAGCGTACGGACAGACCCAAAGGAAGCTTTCTTT,CASSVRTDPKEAFF,TRBV9,14,NA,once,TRBJ1-1